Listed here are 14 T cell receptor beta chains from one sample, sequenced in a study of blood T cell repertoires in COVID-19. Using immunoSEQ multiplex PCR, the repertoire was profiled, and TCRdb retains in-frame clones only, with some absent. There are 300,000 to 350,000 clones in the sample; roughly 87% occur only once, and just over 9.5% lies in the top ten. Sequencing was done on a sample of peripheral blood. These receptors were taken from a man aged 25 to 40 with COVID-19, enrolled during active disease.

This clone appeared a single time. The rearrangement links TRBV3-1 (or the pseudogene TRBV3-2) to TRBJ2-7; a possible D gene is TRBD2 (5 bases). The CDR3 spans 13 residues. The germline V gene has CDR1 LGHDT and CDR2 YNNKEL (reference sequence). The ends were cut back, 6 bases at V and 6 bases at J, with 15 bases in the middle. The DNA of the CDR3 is TGTGCCAGCAGAAACGGGGTTGGTGGCGAGCAGTACTTC. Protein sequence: CASRNGVGGEQYF.

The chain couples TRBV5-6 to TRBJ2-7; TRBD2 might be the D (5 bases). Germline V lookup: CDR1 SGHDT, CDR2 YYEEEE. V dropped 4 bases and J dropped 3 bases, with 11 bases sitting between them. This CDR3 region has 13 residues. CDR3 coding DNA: TGTGCCAGCAGCCTGAGACGGGGCTACGAGCAGTACTTC. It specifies CASSLRRGYEQYF. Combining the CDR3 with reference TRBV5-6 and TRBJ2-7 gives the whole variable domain DAGVTQSPTHLIKTRGQQVTLRCSPKSGHDTVSWYQQALGQGPQFIFQYYEEEERQRGNFPDRFSGHQFPNYSSELNVNALLLGDSALYLCASSLRRGYEQYFGPGTRLTVT.

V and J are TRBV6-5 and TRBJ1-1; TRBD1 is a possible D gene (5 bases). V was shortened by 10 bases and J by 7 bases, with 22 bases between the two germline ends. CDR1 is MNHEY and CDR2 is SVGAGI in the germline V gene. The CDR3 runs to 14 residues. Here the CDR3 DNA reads TGTGCCACCCACTTTCGGGGGAAATGGGGTGAAGCTTTCTTT. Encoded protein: CATHFRGKWGEAFF.

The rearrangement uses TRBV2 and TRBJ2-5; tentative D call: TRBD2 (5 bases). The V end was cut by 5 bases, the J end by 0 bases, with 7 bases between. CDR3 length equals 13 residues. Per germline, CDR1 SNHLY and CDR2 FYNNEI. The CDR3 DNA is TGTGCCAGCAGTTCGGGAAACCAAGAGACCCAGTACTTC. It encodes CASSSGNQETQYF.

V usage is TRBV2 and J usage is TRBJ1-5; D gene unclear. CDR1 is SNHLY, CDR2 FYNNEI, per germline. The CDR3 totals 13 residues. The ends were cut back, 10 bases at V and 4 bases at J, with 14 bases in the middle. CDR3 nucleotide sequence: TGTGCCACCGGGGTTTTCACTAATCAGCCCCAGCATTTT. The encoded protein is CATGVFTNQPQHF.

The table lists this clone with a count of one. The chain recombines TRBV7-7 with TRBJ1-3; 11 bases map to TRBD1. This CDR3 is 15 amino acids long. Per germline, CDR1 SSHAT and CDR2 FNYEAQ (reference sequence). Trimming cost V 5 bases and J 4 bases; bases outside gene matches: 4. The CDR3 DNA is TGTGCCAGCAGCCCGGGACAGGGGGTAGGAAACACCATATATTTT. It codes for CASSPGQGVGNTIYF. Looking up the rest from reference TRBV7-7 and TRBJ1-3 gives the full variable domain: GAGVSQSPRYKVTKRGQDVTLRCDPISSHATLYWYQQALGQGPEFLTYFNYEAQPDKSGLPSDRFSAERPEGSISTLTIQRTEQRDSAMYRCASSPGQGVGNTIYFGEGSWLTVV.

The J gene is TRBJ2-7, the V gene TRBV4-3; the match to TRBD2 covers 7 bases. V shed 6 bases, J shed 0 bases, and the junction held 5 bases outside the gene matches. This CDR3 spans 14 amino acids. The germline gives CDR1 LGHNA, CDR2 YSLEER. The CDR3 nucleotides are TGCGCCAGCAGTTCCCGCGGGAGCTCCTACGAGCAGTACTTC. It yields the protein CASSSRGSSYEQYF.

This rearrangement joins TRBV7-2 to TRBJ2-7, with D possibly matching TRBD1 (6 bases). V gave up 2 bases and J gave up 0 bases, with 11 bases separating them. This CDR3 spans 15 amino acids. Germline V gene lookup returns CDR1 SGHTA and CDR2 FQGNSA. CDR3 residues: CASSLRQDFSYEQYF. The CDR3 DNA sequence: TGTGCCAGCAGCTTAAGACAGGACTTCTCCTACGAGCAGTACTTC.

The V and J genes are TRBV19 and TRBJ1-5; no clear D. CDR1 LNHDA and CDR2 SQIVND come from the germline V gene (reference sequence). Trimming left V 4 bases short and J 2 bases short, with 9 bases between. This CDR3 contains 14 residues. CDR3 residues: CASSTYLGNQPQHF. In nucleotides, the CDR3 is TGTGCCAGTAGTACCTATTTGGGCAATCAGCCCCAGCATTTT.

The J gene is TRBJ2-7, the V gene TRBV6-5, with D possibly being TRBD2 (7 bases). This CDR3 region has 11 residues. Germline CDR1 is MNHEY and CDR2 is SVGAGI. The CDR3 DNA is TGTGCAGGGGGGAGGGGATACGAGCAGTACTTC. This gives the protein CAGGRGYEQYF.

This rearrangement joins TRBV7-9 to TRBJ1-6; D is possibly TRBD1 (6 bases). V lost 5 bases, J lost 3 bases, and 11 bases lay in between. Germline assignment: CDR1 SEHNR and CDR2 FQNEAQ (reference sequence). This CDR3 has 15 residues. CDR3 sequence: CASSTTDSYNSPLHF. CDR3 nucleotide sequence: TGTGCCAGCAGCACGACGGACAGCTATAATTCACCCCTCCACTTT.

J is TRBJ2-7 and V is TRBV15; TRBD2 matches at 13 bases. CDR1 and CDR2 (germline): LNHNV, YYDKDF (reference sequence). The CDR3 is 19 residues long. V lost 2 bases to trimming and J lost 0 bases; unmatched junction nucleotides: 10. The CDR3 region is CATSRMGLAGSPLSYEQYF. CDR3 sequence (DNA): TGTGCCACCAGCAGAATGGGACTAGCGGGATCACCCCTCTCCTACGAGCAGTACTTC.

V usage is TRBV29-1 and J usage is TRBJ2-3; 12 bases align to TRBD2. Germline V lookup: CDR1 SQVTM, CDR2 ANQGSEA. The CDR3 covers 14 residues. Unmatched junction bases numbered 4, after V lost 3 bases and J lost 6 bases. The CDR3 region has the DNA TGCAGCGTTGAGTGGCTAGCGGGAGGGGATACGCAGTATTTT. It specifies CSVEWLAGGDTQYF.

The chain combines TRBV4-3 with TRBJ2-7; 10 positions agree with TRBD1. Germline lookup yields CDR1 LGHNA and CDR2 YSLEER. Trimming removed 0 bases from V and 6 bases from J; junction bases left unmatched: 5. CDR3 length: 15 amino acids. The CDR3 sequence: CASSQEWDRGTEQYF. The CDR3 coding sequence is TGCGCCAGCAGCCAAGAATGGGACAGGGGTACCGAGCAGTACTTC.